One sample yielded the 24 T cell receptor beta chains listed below, sequenced in a study of post-analysis software for immune sequencing data. The study, taken as a whole, reports: Compared with controls, patients had more of about five TRBV segments, including TRBV5-6, TRBV5-1 and TRBV20-1.

Their antigen targets remain unknown. Libraries were made from TCR beta cDNA, and they carried unique molecular identifiers. TCRdb re-called the PCR reads with MiXCR, one entry per CDR3 protein. Altogether about 200,000 distinct CDR3 sequences are present, approximately 28% being singletons, with the ten largest covering 3% to 3.5%. The source material was blood. The source is a girl aged 2-17 years with multiple sclerosis.

The rearrangement joins TRBV2 to TRBJ2-1; D is tentatively TRBD1 or TRBD2 (7 bases each). CDR1 is SNHLY and CDR2 is FYNNEI in the germline V gene. The CDR3 has 15 amino acids. Trimming took off 3 bases at V and 4 bases at J, with 13 bases between the two ends. CDR3 sequence (DNA): TGTGCCAGCAGTGACCAGGGGGGGGGATACAATGAGCAGTTCTTC. Its protein product is CASSDQGGGYNEQFF.

This clonotype was seen many times. The rearrangement uses TRBV20-1 and TRBJ1-2, with a weak D call TRBD1 (5 bases). V was pared by 1 base and J by 3 bases, with 12 bases between. Germline assignment: CDR1 DFQATT and CDR2 SNEGSKA (reference sequence). This CDR3 comprises 14 residues. The CDR3 loop is CSARGGDSDYGYTF. CDR3 nucleotides: TGCAGTGCTAGAGGAGGAGACAGCGACTATGGCTACACCTTC.

Only a few counts were recorded for this clonotype. The chain carries TRBV15 and TRBJ2-1; 10 nucleotides agree with TRBD1. Germline CDR1 LNHNV, CDR2 YYDKDF (reference sequence). The V segment lost 3 bases and the J segment 9 bases; nucleotides outside the gene matches: 11. The CDR3 is 16 residues long. The CDR3 protein is CATSRPLDRGSGEQFF. CDR3 nucleotide sequence: TGTGCCACCAGCAGGCCCCTGGACAGGGGGAGCGGTGAGCAGTTCTTC.

The rearrangement joins TRBV27 to TRBJ2-1; tentatively, D is TRBD1 (6 bases). The end of the DNA is better explained by TRBJ2-7, so the J call may be wrong. Germline V gives CDR1 MNHEY, CDR2 SMNVEV (reference sequence). This CDR3 is 16 amino acids long. This CDR3 reads CASKRGTPSSYNEQYF. CDR3 DNA sequence: TGTGCCAGCAAAAGGGGGACGCCCAGCTCCTACAATGAGCAGTACTTC.

This clonotype showed up many times. The chain uses TRBV7-9 and TRBJ2-1; 11 bases match TRBD2. The J segment lost 10 bases and the V segment lost 8 bases, leaving 16 bases of the junction unmatched. This CDR3 has 16 residues. Germline V CDR1 and CDR2: SEHNR, FQNEAQ (reference sequence). CDR3 sequence (DNA): TGTGCCAGCCGACGGGGCTCTAGCGGGAGGCCCCCGGAGCAGTTCTTC. Translation gives CASRRGSSGRPPEQFF.

This clonotype was counted at least ten times. The V gene is TRBV6-4, the J gene TRBJ1-2; D is possibly TRBD1 (5 bases). Between the trimmed V and J ends, which lost 2 bases and 0 bases, there was a span of 16 bases. The CDR3 is made up of 17 amino acids. The germline V gene has CDR1 MRHNA and CDR2 SNTAGT. The CDR3 coding sequence is TGTGCCAGCAGTGACCCGCCGGGGGGGTCCACTAACTATGGCTACACCTTC. Residues: CASSDPPGGSTNYGYTF.

In this sample, this clonotype turned up a few times. The chain is built from TRBV7-2 and TRBJ1-2, with D uncertain. The CDR3 is 13 amino acids. Deletions cut 5 bases from V and 8 bases from J, with 15 bases between. CDR1 is SGHTA, CDR2 FQGNSA, per germline. The DNA of the CDR3 is TGTGCCAGCAGCCCGAGTGGTCTGGGGGGCTACACCTTC. This sequence encodes CASSPSGLGGYTF.

This clonotype occurred many times. This rearrangement joins TRBV6-5 to TRBJ2-5, with D hard to call. V was pared by 6 bases and J by 1 base, with 6 bases between. CDR1 MNHEY and CDR2 SVGAGI come from the germline V gene. CDR3 length: 12 residues. The CDR3 protein is CASSPIQETQYF. The CDR3 nucleotides are TGTGCCAGCAGCCCCATCCAAGAGACCCAGTACTTC.

Many counts were recorded for this clonotype. This chain connects TRBV20-1 to TRBJ2-1; D not certain. CDR1 and CDR2 from the germline V gene are DFQATT and SNEGSKA (reference sequence). The ends were cut back, 5 bases at V and 6 bases at J, with 8 bases in the middle. This CDR3 spans 11 amino acids. CDR3 sequence: CSALLSNEQFF. In DNA form, the CDR3 reads TGCAGTGCTCTACTCTCCAATGAGCAGTTCTTC.

This clonotype was found a few times. The chain couples TRBV19 to TRBJ1-1; D may be TRBD1 (5 bases). This CDR3 contains 14 residues. V gave up 3 bases and J gave up 6 bases, with 14 bases separating them. Germline CDR1 LNHDA, CDR2 SQIVND (reference sequence). This chain's CDR3 is CASSIGAGVAEAFF. CDR3 DNA: TGTGCCAGTAGTATCGGAGCGGGGGTCGCTGAAGCTTTCTTT.

This clonotype was observed a single time. This clone may be a read error of a much larger clone one base away. This chain links TRBV12-3 or TRBV12-4 with TRBJ2-1; maybe TRBD2 (6 bases). This CDR3 has 14 residues. CDR3 residues: CACSPGTHYNEQFF. In nucleotides, the CDR3 is TGTGCCTGCAGTCCCGGGACTCACTACAATGAGCAGTTCTTC.

A remark on this clonotype: A much larger clone lies a single base off, so this may be a read error. The CDR3 carries no conserved terminal phenylalanine or tryptophan, so it likely arises from a read error. The V gene is TRBV29-1, the J gene TRBJ2-5; D possibly corresponds to TRBD2 (6 bases). CDR1 is SQVTM and CDR2 is ANQGSEA in the germline V gene. Trimming left V 6 bases short and J 2 bases short, with 10 bases between. The CDR3 has 12 residues. The CDR3 DNA is TGCAGCGTGGGGGGTCCACAAGAGACCCAGTACTTG. Translated, it gives CSVGGPQETQYL.

The V and J genes are TRBV10-1 and TRBJ2-1, with 13 bases fitting TRBD2. The CDR3 is 15 amino acids. Unmatched junction bases numbered 6, after V lost 4 bases and J lost 9 bases. CDR1 is WNHNN, CDR2 SYGVQD, per germline (reference sequence). The DNA for the CDR3 is TGCGCCAGCAGTGCCGGACTAGCGGGAGCTGGTGAGCAGTTCTTC. Encoded protein: CASSAGLAGAGEQFF.

V gene TRBV10-3 combines with J gene TRBJ1-1; a possible D gene is TRBD1 (6 bases). CDR1 is ENHRY and CDR2 is SYGVKD in the germline V gene. With 0 bases removed from V and 1 base from J, the gap between germline ends came to 9 bases. The CDR3 runs 15 residues. The CDR3 here is CAISESGHSNTEAFF. DNA for the CDR3: TGTGCCATCAGTGAGTCGGGACACTCGAACACTGAAGCTTTCTTT.

This clonotype was detected ten times or more. The gene calls are TRBV13 and TRBJ2-7; D is ambiguous. V lost 0 bases, J lost 7 bases, and 13 bases lay in between. Germline V gene lookup returns CDR1 PRHDT and CDR2 FYEKMQ (reference sequence). This CDR3 contains 14 residues. CDR3 loop: CASSLGRGLTEQYF. The CDR3 DNA sequence: TGTGCCAGCAGCTTAGGCCGCGGCTTAACGGAGCAGTACTTC.

This clonotype came up a few times. This sequence joins TRBV7-9 and TRBJ2-3, with D unclear. This CDR3 is 15 amino acids long. The V and J ends lost 5 bases and 0 bases respectively, with 12 bases between them. CDR1 is SEHNR, CDR2 FQNEAQ, per germline (reference sequence). CDR3 sequence: CASSPQQRSTDTQYF. CDR3 nucleotide sequence: TGTGCCAGCAGCCCACAACAACGGAGCACAGATACGCAGTATTTT. Variable domain in full (rest from reference TRBV7-9 and TRBJ2-3): DTGVSQNPRHKITKRGQNVTFRCDPISEHNRLYWYRQTLGQGPEFLTYFQNEAQLEKSRLLSDRFSAERPKGSFSTLEIQRTEQGDSAMYLCASSPQQRSTDTQYFGPGTRLTVL.

This chain connects TRBV5-1 to TRBJ1-1; a weak D match, TRBD1 (6 bases). The CDR3 spans 16 residues. With 4 bases removed from V and 1 base from J, the gap between germline ends came to 17 bases. Looked up from germline, CDR1 is SGHRS and CDR2 is YFSETQ. The DNA for the CDR3 is TGCGCCAGCAGCCCATTGCCGACAGGAAAGAACACTGAAGCTTTCTTT. Translating gives CASSPLPTGKNTEAFF. Based on the CDR3 plus reference TRBV5-1 and TRBJ1-1, the full variable domain is KAGVTQTPRYLIKTRGQQVTLSCSPISGHRSVSWYQQTPGQGLQFLFEYFSETQRNKGNFPGRFSGRQFSNSRSEMNVSTLELGDSALYLCASSPLPTGKNTEAFFGQGTRLTVV.

In this sample, this clonotype turned up a few times. The chain is built from TRBV11-3 and TRBJ2-5; D is unclear. The germline V gene has CDR1 SGHNT and CDR2 YENEEA. The CDR3 length is 14 residues. Trimming took 2 bases from V and 0 from J, leaving 7 bases between them. The CDR3 bases are TGTGCCAGCAGCTTATACAGCGACCAAGAGACCCAGTACTTC. Translation gives CASSLYSDQETQYF.

In regard to this clonotype: Since a much larger clone is just one base distant, this may be a read error. This sequence joins TRBV20-1 and TRBJ2-5, with D possibly being TRBD2 (5 bases). The last part of the DNA fits TRBJ2-7 better; the J call may be wrong. This CDR3 region has 15 residues. CDR1 is DFQATT, CDR2 SNEGSKA, per germline (reference sequence). CDR3 amino acids: CSAPRGTSSYYEQYF. Here the CDR3 DNA reads TGCAGTGCTCCACGGGGTACTTCAAGTTACTACGAGCAGTACTTC.

About this clonotype: One end of the junction is discordant with germline, which a read error may explain. The V and J genes are TRBV7-9 and TRBJ2-3; TRBD2 matches 10 bases. Germline V gene data show CDR1 as SEHNR and CDR2 as FQNEAQ (reference sequence). This CDR3 contains 17 residues. CDR3 nucleotides: TGTGCCGGCAGCTTAGGTATAGCGGGAGGACGCACAGATACGCAGTATTTT. Encoded protein: CAGSLGIAGGRTDTQYF.

The chain uses TRBV6-1 and TRBJ1-4; D not certain. Trimming stripped 2 bases from V and 3 bases from J, with 13 bases between. This CDR3 has 16 residues. Germline V gives CDR1 MNHNS, CDR2 SASEGT. DNA of the CDR3: TGTGCCAGCAGTGAAATTTCCGGGCCTCCTAATGAAAAACTGTTTTTT. Translated: CASSEISGPPNEKLFF.

This clonotype occurred many times. The chain recombines TRBV29-1 with TRBJ2-3; 8 bases are shared with TRBD1. The CDR3 is made up of 15 amino acids. Germline CDR1 is SQVTM and CDR2 is ANQGSEA. V trimming: 5 bases; J trimming: 1 base; junction bases outside the gene matches: 8. The CDR3 coding sequence is TGCAGCGTTCGAGACAGGGGAGAGGGCACAGATACGCAGTATTTT. Translating it yields CSVRDRGEGTDTQYF.

This clonotype was observed many times. This rearrangement joins TRBV9 to TRBJ2-7, with 9 bases identical to TRBD1. The CDR3 consists of 15 residues. Germline CDR1 SGDLS, CDR2 YYNGEE. V shed 3 bases, J shed 3 bases, and the junction held 7 bases outside the gene matches. CDR3 nucleotides: TGTGCCAGCAGCGAAGGACAGGGGTGGTTCTACGAGCAGTACTTC. Its protein is CASSEGQGWFYEQYF.

Comments on this clonotype: Possible read error: a much larger clone is one base away. In this CDR3 the conserved last residue, phenylalanine or tryptophan, is missing, so a read error is likely. The chain combines TRBV10-3 with TRBJ2-3; TRBD2 agrees at 10 bases. Germline V CDR1 and CDR2: ENHRY, SYGVKD. Unmatched junction bases numbered 5, after V lost 1 base and J lost 4 bases. The CDR3 totals 16 residues. The chain's CDR3 is CAISELTSGVSDTQYL. In nucleotides, the CDR3 is TGTGCCATCAGTGAGTTAACTAGCGGGGTATCAGATACGCAGTATTTG.